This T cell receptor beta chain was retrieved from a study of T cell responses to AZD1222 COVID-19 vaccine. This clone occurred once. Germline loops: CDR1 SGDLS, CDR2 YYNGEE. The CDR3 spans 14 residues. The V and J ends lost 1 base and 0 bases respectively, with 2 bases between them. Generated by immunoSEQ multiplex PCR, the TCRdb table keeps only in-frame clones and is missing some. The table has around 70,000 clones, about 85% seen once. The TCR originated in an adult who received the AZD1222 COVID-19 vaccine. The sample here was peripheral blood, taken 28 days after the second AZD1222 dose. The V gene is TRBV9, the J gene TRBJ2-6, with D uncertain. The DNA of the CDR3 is TGTGCCAGCAGCGTACGCTCTGGGGCCAACGTCCTGACTTTC. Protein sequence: CASSVRSGANVLTF.